Below are 24 T cell receptor beta chains sequenced from a single sample in a study of CXCR3-negative and CXCR3-positive naive CD8 T cells. 5' RACE with UMI labels generated the TRB cDNA libraries. TCRdb reprocessed the 5' RACE reads and reports one entry per CDR3 protein, with no DNA. This sample contains 40,000 to 50,000 distinct CDR3 sequences. The sequencing sample was made of naive CXCR3- CD8+ T cells from blood. This sample's subset: CD45RO-CCR7+CD27+CD95- naive CD8+ T cells lacking CXCR3 (TNR3-). These receptors all come from a human donor in good health. Some clones in this sample may be carry-over from other donors' samples.

This chain uses TRBV4-2 with TRBJ2-7; there is no DNA to check the TCRdb D call of TRBD1. Germline V lookup: CDR1 LGHNA, CDR2 YNFKEQ. The CDR3 totals 14 residues. The CDR3 is CASTQAGEEGEQYF.

The V and J genes are TRBV5-5 and TRBJ2-7; lacking DNA, the TRBD2 call made by TCRdb goes unchecked. This CDR3 is built from 17 residues. Germline V gene lookup returns CDR1 SGHKS and CDR2 YYEKEE (reference sequence). The chain's CDR3 is CASSFLAVEGKENEQYF.

V usage is TRBV29-1 and J usage is TRBJ2-1; TCRdb reports TRBD1, a call that lacks DNA to check it against. Germline V CDR1 and CDR2: SQVTM, ANQGSEA. CDR3 length: 13 residues. The CDR3 here is CSVPLGGYNEQFF.

The chain joins TRBV1 to TRBJ2-1; the TCRdb call, TRBD2, lacks DNA for checking. TRBV1 is listed as a pseudogene. This CDR3 comprises 15 residues. The chain's CDR3 is CTSSQDGWRVNEQFF.

This CDR3 reads CASRDGGALSYEQYF. The genes are TRBV7-2 and TRBJ2-7; TCRdb's D call of TRBD1 is untestable without DNA. Per germline, CDR1 SGHTA and CDR2 FQGNSA. The CDR3 runs to 15 residues.

The chain is built from TRBV7-2 and TRBJ2-1; no DNA is available, so the TRBD1 call from TCRdb remains unchecked. Germline-derived CDR1 and CDR2 are SGHTA and FQGNSA. The CDR3 runs 12 residues. This chain's CDR3 is CASRVTGYEQFF.

This chain joins TRBV29-1 and TRBJ2-1; TCRdb designates TRBD2, a call that cannot be tested without DNA. This CDR3 comprises 13 residues. Germline V gives CDR1 SQVTM, CDR2 ANQGSEA. The CDR3 spells CSGEGSSYNEQFF.

The chain joins TRBV29-1 to TRBJ2-5; TCRdb lists TRBD1, though no DNA is available to test this call. CDR1 SQVTM and CDR2 ANQGSEA come from the germline V gene. CDR3 length: 14 amino acids. This chain's CDR3 is CSVEGVGQGETQYF.

This rearrangement joins TRBV4-2 to TRBJ1-1. CDR1 is LGHNA, CDR2 YNFKEQ, per germline. This CDR3 has 17 residues. The CDR3: CASSQDRDILRAPEAFF.

This chain links TRBV5-1 with TRBJ2-1; the D gene TCRdb calls, TRBD1, cannot be checked with no DNA. This CDR3 is 15 amino acids long. CDR1 and CDR2 (germline): SGHRS, YFSETQ. CDR3 protein: CASSLTGVSYNEQFF. Variable domain in full (rest from reference TRBV5-1 and TRBJ2-1): KAGVTQTPRYLIKTRGQQVTLSCSPISGHRSVSWYQQTPGQGLQFLFEYFSETQRNKGNFPGRFSGRQFSNSRSEMNVSTLELGDSALYLCASSLTGVSYNEQFFGPGTRLTVL.

V is TRBV6-6 and J is TRBJ1-2; the D call from TCRdb, TRBD1, cannot be confirmed without DNA. CDR1 is MNHNY, CDR2 SVGAGI, per germline (reference sequence). This CDR3 is built from 16 residues. The CDR3 loop is CASSSDPDRGFNGYTF.

The chain carries TRBV28 and TRBJ2-1; TCRdb designates TRBD1, a call that cannot be tested without DNA. This CDR3 contains 13 residues. Per germline, CDR1 MDHEN and CDR2 SYDVKM. The CDR3: CASSFPAGAEQFF.

The chain uses TRBV4-3 and TRBJ2-7; no DNA is available, so the TRBD1 call from TCRdb remains unchecked. CDR3 length equals 14 residues. Germline V CDR1 and CDR2: LGHNA, YSLEER. Here the CDR3 reads CASSQASGFGEQYF.

This chain joins TRBV12-3 or TRBV12-4 and TRBJ2-1; TCRdb selects TRBD1, and the lack of DNA leaves this call unchecked. The CDR3 spans 13 residues. CDR3 sequence: CASSLSRVWEQFF.

J is TRBJ2-5 and V is TRBV20-1; with no DNA, the TCRdb D assignment of TRBD2 cannot be verified. The length of the CDR3 is 16 residues. Germline V lookup: CDR1 DFQATT, CDR2 SNEGSKA (reference sequence). The CDR3: CSARDEGSGESETQYF.

This rearrangement joins TRBV7-6 to TRBJ2-7; without DNA, the TCRdb call of TRBD1 cannot be checked. The V gene's germline CDR1 is SGHVS and CDR2 FNYEAQ. There are 17 residues in the CDR3. CDR3 sequence: CASSLGGPHSGNYEQYF.

This clonotype counts as medium-sized by frequency. The chain joins TRBV20-1 to TRBJ2-2; lacking DNA, the TRBD1 call made by TCRdb goes unchecked. Germline-derived CDR1 and CDR2 are DFQATT and SNEGSKA (reference sequence). The CDR3 contains 12 residues. The CDR3 region is CSAPEAAGELFF.

The CDR3 is CSAPTGGQLNHNEQFF. The chain has TRBV20-1 and TRBJ2-1; TCRdb names TRBD1, which stays unverified in the absence of DNA. Germline V CDR1 and CDR2: DFQATT, SNEGSKA (reference sequence). The CDR3 loop spans 16 amino acids.

The chain couples TRBV15 to TRBJ2-2; TCRdb returns TRBD1, unconfirmable since there is no DNA. Germline-derived CDR1 and CDR2 are LNHNV and YYDKDF (reference sequence). CDR3 length: 16 residues. The CDR3 sequence: CATSRDPGQSTGELFF.

The CDR3: CASSLLGSFYEQYF. The chain recombines TRBV28 with TRBJ2-7. Germline V gene data show CDR1 as MDHEN and CDR2 as SYDVKM. The CDR3 sequence is 14 residues long.

This chain connects TRBV14 to TRBJ1-5; the TCRdb D gene call, TRBD1, has no DNA to confirm it. The V gene's germline CDR1 is SGHDN and CDR2 FVKESK. CDR3 size: 13 residues. This CDR3 reads CASSPRGAQPQHF.

This rearrangement joins TRBV7-9 to TRBJ2-3; absent DNA, TCRdb's TRBD1 call cannot be checked. The length of the CDR3 is 13 residues. Germline V gene data show CDR1 as SEHNR and CDR2 as FQNEAQ (reference sequence). The CDR3 spells CASSLMDTKTQYF.

The gene calls are TRBV12-3 or TRBV12-4 and TRBJ2-1; TCRdb designates TRBD2, a call that cannot be tested without DNA. The CDR3 is 16 amino acids. The CDR3: CASSFPGGGAFNEQFF.

CDR3 in amino acids: CASSLKRGGPETQYF. The V and J genes are TRBV28 and TRBJ2-5; TCRdb gives TRBD2 as the D gene, but with no DNA this cannot be confirmed. Germline V gives CDR1 MDHEN, CDR2 SYDVKM. This CDR3 has 15 residues.